Below, one T cell receptor (beta chain) is given with its context. The antigen is unknown. This CDR3 has 13 residues. V was shortened by 7 bases and J by 6 bases, with 15 bases between the two germline ends. The data were obtained in a study of T cell responses to AZD1222 COVID-19 vaccine. Regarding the study as a whole: Spike-specific TCR breadth and depth went up after people got two AZD1222 doses.

TCRdb keeps only in-frame clones here, not all; method: immunoSEQ multiplex PCR. Of over 100,000 clones in the sample, 75% to 95% are singletons; the top ten hold around 7%. The input for sequencing was peripheral blood, taken on day 0 of AZD1222 vaccination. This TCR came from an adult in good health. The chain recombines TRBV12-3 or TRBV12-4 with TRBJ1-1; the D gene is possibly TRBD1 (6 bases). The CDR3 nucleotides are TGTGCCAGCACCCTAAGGGGGGAGCCTGAAGCTTTCTTT. Residues: CASTLRGEPEAFF.